The 19 T cell receptor beta chains below all came from one sample that was sequenced in a study of shared clonotypes between healthy human individuals (dated by TCRdb to the early 2020s). The protocol used for the library was the immunoSEQ multiplex PCR assay. TCRdb retrieved this table from immuneACCESS and kept in-frame rearrangements only. Not all clones are present; in checked studies, unresolved V genes account for under half, and no reason is known for the remainder. The sample table holds about 960,000 clones, of which 60% to 85% were seen once. The ten top clones hold roughly 1.5% of the sample. Sequenced material: memory CD4+ T cells sorted from blood. Reading the label with the study, this specimen's cell subset or site is: CD45RA-negative fraction. These receptors came from a man younger than 35 in good health.

The J gene is TRBJ1-2, the V gene TRBV5-4, with D unresolved. With 3 bases removed from V and 0 bases from J, the gap between germline ends came to 6 bases. From germline, CDR1 is SGHNT and CDR2 YYREEE (reference sequence). The CDR3 loop spans 13 amino acids. For the CDR3, the DNA is TGTGCCAGCAGCTCAGCAGCTAACTATGGCTACACCTTC. It translates to CASSSAANYGYTF.

The rearrangement uses TRBV18 and TRBJ2-7; D is undetermined. V lost 4 bases and J 3 bases, leaving 16 bases between the germline ends. This CDR3 contains 15 residues. CDR1 KGHSH and CDR2 LQKENI come from the germline V gene. The chain's CDR3 is CASSQKTTSYYEQYF. CDR3 in DNA: TGTGCCAGCTCACAAAAGACGACATCCTACTACGAGCAGTACTTC. Together with reference TRBV18 and TRBJ2-7, the CDR3 gives the full variable domain: NAGVMQNPRHLVRRRGQEARLRCSPMKGHSHVYWYRQLPEEGLKFMVYLQKENIIDESGMPKERFSAEFPKEGPSILRIQQVVRGDSAAYFCASSQKTTSYYEQYFGPGTRLTVT.

This clone has only a few counts. The chain carries TRBV7-6 and TRBJ2-3; 7 nucleotides agree with TRBD2. This CDR3 has 16 residues. The V segment lost 1 base and the J segment 7 bases; nucleotides outside the gene matches: 11. Germline-derived CDR1 and CDR2 are SGHVS and FNYEAQ. The CDR3 region is CASSLGQAGVGNTQYF. CDR3 nucleotide sequence: TGTGCCAGCAGCTTAGGGCAGGCGGGAGTGGGAAATACGCAGTATTTT.

The chain employs TRBV7-6 and TRBJ2-3; D is ambiguous. V lost 5 bases, J lost 8 bases, and 17 bases lay in between. The germline CDR1 and CDR2 sequences are SGHVS and FNYEAQ. This CDR3 contains 14 residues. The CDR3 DNA is TGTGCCAGCAGCCGACCGGTCGTGGATGCTACGCAGTATTTT. It codes for CASSRPVVDATQYF.

This chain uses TRBV28 with TRBJ1-2; no reliable D call. CDR3 length: 13 residues. V was shortened by 5 bases and J by 0 bases, with 7 bases between the two germline ends. Germline values: CDR1 MDHEN, CDR2 SYDVKM. The CDR3 sequence is CASSDHSNYGYTF. DNA for the CDR3: TGTGCCAGCAGTGACCATTCTAACTATGGCTACACCTTC.

This sequence joins TRBV5-1 and TRBJ2-1; 12 nucleotides align to TRBD2. Germline V gene lookup returns CDR1 SGHRS and CDR2 YFSETQ. The CDR3 length is 17 residues. V dropped 4 bases and J dropped 5; count of bases not matched to a gene: 10. The CDR3 spells CASSPGLAGGRNNEQFF. The DNA for the CDR3 is TGCGCCAGCAGCCCCGGGCTAGCGGGAGGGAGGAACAATGAGCAGTTCTTC.

This rearrangement joins TRBV7-8 to TRBJ2-5; 7 bases agree with TRBD1. The CDR3 spans 15 residues. V shed 6 bases and J 5 bases; nucleotides not matched to a gene: 12. CDR1 SGHVS and CDR2 FQNEAQ come from the germline V gene. CDR3 residues: CASSPTGNLRETQYF. DNA for the CDR3: TGTGCCAGCAGTCCGACAGGGAATTTAAGGGAGACCCAGTACTTC.

This clone has only a few counts. This chain joins TRBV30 and TRBJ1-5; D gene uncertain. Germline V lookup: CDR1 GTSNPN, CDR2 SVGIG (reference sequence). The CDR3 extends over 13 amino acids. V lost 5 bases, J lost 6 bases, and 14 bases lay in between. In nucleotides, the CDR3 is TGTGCCTGGGCTTTAGATGAGTCTCAGCCCCAGCATTTT. Translating it yields CAWALDESQPQHF.

This clone has more than one count but fewer than ten. The chain employs TRBV7-9 and TRBJ1-1; TRBD1 matches 9 bases. Germline V lookup: CDR1 SEHNR, CDR2 FQNEAQ (reference sequence). The CDR3 length is 15 residues. The V segment lost 4 bases and the J segment 4 bases; nucleotides outside the gene matches: 7. The CDR3: CASSWDRVGSTEAFF. CDR3 bases: TGTGCCAGCAGCTGGGACAGGGTCGGGAGCACTGAAGCTTTCTTT. Complete variable domain (other parts from reference TRBV7-9 and TRBJ1-1): DTGVSQNPRHKITKRGQNVTFRCDPISEHNRLYWYRQTLGQGPEFLTYFQNEAQLEKSRLLSDRFSAERPKGSFSTLEIQRTEQGDSAMYLCASSWDRVGSTEAFFGQGTRLTVV.

This clone was found a few times. The chain couples TRBV4-1 to TRBJ2-1; D perhaps matches TRBD2 (5 bases). This CDR3 spans 13 amino acids. Deletions cut 3 bases from V and 7 bases from J, with 10 bases between. Germline V gives CDR1 MGHRA, CDR2 YSYEKL. In DNA form, the CDR3 reads TGCGCCAGCAGCCACCTACTAGTAAATGAGCAGTTCTTC. Translation: CASSHLLVNEQFF.

A word on this clone: One junction end disagrees with the germline gene, perhaps due to a read error. The chain couples TRBV7-8 to TRBJ2-7, with D possibly TRBD1 on 6 matching bases. Germline V gene sequence: CDR1 SGHVS, CDR2 FQNEAQ. The CDR3 consists of 13 residues. The CDR3 DNA follows: TGTGCCAGCAGCTTAGGGGTTGAGGGGGTCCGATTTTTC. Translating it yields CASSLGVEGVRFF.

CDR3 bases: TGCGCCAGCAGCTGGAGGGGGGACTCCACAGATACGCAGTATTTT. Amino acid sequence: CASSWRGDSTDTQYF. The chain is built from TRBV5-1 and TRBJ2-3, with D perhaps matching TRBD1 or TRBD2 (6 bases each). This CDR3 is 15 amino acids long. The germline V gene encodes CDR1 SGHRS and CDR2 YFSETQ. Trimming took off 3 bases at V and 2 bases at J, with 13 bases between the two ends.

V usage is TRBV15 and J usage is TRBJ2-7; D uncertain. This CDR3 is 14 amino acids long. Between the trimmed V and J ends, which lost 5 bases and 0 bases, there was a span of 11 bases. Germline V lookup: CDR1 LNHNV, CDR2 YYDKDF (reference sequence). CDR3 amino acids: CATSRGRASYEQYF. For the CDR3, the DNA is TGTGCCACCAGCCGCGGAAGGGCCTCCTACGAGCAGTACTTC.

The chain joins TRBV28 to TRBJ1-1, with a possible D match to TRBD1 (5 bases). Germline CDR1 MDHEN, CDR2 SYDVKM. The CDR3 contains 14 residues. V was cut by 7 bases and J by 1 base, with 13 bases left in between. CDR3 DNA: TGTGCCAGCACCTCATCGGGGGGGAACACTGAAGCTTTCTTT. Its protein is CASTSSGGNTEAFF.

Concerning this clone itself: This sample includes further DNA sequences coding for the same CDR3. This sequence joins TRBV11-3 and TRBJ2-5; unclear D gene. This CDR3 spans 13 amino acids. Trimming took 1 base from V and 4 from J, leaving 7 bases between them. Germline values: CDR1 SGHNT, CDR2 YENEEA. CDR3 sequence reads: CASSLGLAETQYF. DNA of the CDR3: TGTGCCAGCAGCTTAGGACTCGCAGAGACCCAGTACTTC.

V and J are TRBV5-6 and TRBJ2-1; D may be TRBD1 (5 bases). The CDR3 extends over 11 amino acids. Trimming pared 0 bases from V and 14 bases from J, leaving 9 bases between. Germline values: CDR1 SGHDT, CDR2 YYEEEE. The CDR3 sequence: CASSLGPGKFF. DNA of the CDR3: TGTGCCAGCAGCTTGGGCCCAGGGAAGTTCTTC.

The chain has TRBV6-5 and TRBJ2-2; D remains ambiguous. V lost 2 bases and J lost 2, with 6 bases in between. The CDR3 is made up of 14 amino acids. The V gene's germline CDR1 is MNHEY and CDR2 SVGAGI. CDR3 nucleotide sequence: TGTGCCAGCAGTTACATGGACAACACCGGGGAGCTGTTTTTT. It translates to CASSYMDNTGELFF.

The table lists this clone with many counts. The V call is TRBV10-2, the J call TRBJ1-6; TRBD1 aligns across 8 bases. CDR1 is WSHSY, CDR2 SAAADI, per germline. V lost 6 bases and J lost 8; bases outside the gene matches: 9. The length of the CDR3 is 15 residues. The CDR3 protein is CASRETGTGHSPLHF. The CDR3 DNA follows: TGCGCCAGCAGGGAGACAGGGACAGGCCATTCACCCCTCCACTTT.

The chain uses TRBV10-3 and TRBJ2-1, with 10 positions matching TRBD2. The CDR3 extends over 15 amino acids. Germline-derived CDR1 and CDR2 are ENHRY and SYGVKD. Germline trimming cut 2 bases from V and 5 bases from J; bases unmatched to any gene: 3. CDR3 in amino acids: CAISETSGANNEQFF. DNA for the CDR3: TGTGCCATCAGTGAGACTAGCGGGGCCAACAATGAGCAGTTCTTC.